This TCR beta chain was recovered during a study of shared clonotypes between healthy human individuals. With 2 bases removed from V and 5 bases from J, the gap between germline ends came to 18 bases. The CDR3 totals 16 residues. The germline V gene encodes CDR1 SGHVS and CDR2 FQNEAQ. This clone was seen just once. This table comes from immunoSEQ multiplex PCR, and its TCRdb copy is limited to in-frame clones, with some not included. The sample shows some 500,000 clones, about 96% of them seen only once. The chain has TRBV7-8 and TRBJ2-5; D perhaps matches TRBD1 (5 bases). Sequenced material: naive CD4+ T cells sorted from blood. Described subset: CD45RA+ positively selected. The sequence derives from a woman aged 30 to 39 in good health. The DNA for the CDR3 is TGTGCCAGCAGCTTAACCCCCGCAGGGCGTCGGGAGACCCAGTACTTC. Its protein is CASSLTPAGRRETQYF.